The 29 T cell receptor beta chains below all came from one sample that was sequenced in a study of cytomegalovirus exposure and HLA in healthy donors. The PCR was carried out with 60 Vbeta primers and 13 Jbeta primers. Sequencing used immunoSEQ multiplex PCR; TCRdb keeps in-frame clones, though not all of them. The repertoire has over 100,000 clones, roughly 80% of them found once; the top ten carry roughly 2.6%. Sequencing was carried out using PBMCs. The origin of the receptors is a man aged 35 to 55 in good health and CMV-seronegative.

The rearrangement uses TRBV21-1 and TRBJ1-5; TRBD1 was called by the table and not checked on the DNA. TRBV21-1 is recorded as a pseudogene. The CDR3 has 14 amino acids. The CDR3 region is CASRAVYSNQPQHF. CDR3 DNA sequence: TGTGCCAGCAGGGCCGTTTATAGCAATCAGCCCCAGCATTTT.

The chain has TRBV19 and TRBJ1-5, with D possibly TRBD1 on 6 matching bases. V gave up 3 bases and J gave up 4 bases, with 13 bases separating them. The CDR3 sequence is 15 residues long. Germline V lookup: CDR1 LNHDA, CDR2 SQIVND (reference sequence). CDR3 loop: CASSIKTGFNQPQHF. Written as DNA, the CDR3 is TGTGCCAGTAGTATCAAGACAGGCTTTAATCAGCCCCAGCATTTT.

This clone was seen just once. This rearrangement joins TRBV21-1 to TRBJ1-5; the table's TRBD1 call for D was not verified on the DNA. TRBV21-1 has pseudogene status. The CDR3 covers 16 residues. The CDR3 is CASSRDRGGGNQPQHF. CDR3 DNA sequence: TGTGCCAGCAGCAGAGACAGGGGAGGCGGCAATCAGCCCCAGCATTTT.

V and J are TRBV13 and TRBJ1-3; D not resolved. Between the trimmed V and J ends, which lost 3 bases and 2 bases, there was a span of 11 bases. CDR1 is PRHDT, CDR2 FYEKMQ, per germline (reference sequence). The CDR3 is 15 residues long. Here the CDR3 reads CASSLESRPGNTIYF. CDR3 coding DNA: TGTGCCAGCAGCTTGGAGAGCCGCCCTGGAAACACCATATATTTT.

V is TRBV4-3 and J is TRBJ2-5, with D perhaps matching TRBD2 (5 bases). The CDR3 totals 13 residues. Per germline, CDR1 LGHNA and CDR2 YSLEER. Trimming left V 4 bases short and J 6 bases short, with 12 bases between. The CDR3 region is CASSLRLLQTQYF. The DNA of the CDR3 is TGCGCCAGCAGCCTTCGACTACTCCAGACCCAGTACTTC.

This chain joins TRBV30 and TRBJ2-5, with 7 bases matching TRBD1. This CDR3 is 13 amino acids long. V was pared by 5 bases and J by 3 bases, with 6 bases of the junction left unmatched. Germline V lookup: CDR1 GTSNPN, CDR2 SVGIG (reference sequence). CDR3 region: CAWDGQAEETQYF. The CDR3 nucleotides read TGTGCCTGGGATGGACAGGCTGAAGAGACCCAGTACTTC.

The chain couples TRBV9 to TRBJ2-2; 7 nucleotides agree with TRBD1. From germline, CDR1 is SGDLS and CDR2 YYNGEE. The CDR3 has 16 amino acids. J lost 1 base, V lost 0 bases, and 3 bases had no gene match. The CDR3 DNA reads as TGTGCCAGCAGCGTAGCACGGACAGGGAACACCGGGGAGCTGTTTTTT. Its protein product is CASSVARTGNTGELFF.

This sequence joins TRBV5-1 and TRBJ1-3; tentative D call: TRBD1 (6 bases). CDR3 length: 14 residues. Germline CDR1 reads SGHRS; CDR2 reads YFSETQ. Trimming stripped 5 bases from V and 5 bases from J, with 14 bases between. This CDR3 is CASRLGGDRNTIYF. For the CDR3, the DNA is TGCGCCAGCAGGTTAGGGGGTGACCGAAACACCATATATTTT. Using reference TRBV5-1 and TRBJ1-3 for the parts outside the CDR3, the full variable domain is KAGVTQTPRYLIKTRGQQVTLSCSPISGHRSVSWYQQTPGQGLQFLFEYFSETQRNKGNFPGRFSGRQFSNSRSEMNVSTLELGDSALYLCASRLGGDRNTIYFGEGSWLTVV.

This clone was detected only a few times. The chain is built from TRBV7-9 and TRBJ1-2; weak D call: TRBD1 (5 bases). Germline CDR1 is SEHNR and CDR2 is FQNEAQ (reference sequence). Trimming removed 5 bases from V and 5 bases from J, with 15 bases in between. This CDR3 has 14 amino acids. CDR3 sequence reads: CASSPTGGIYGYTF. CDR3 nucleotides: TGTGCCAGCAGCCCCACGGGGGGGATTTATGGCTACACCTTC.

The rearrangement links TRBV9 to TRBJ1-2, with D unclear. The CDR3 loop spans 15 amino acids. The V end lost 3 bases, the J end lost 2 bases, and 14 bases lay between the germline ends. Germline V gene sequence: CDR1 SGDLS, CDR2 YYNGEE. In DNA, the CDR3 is TGTGCCAGCAGCGCCGGAGCGGCAGGAAACTATGGCTACACCTTC. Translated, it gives CASSAGAAGNYGYTF.

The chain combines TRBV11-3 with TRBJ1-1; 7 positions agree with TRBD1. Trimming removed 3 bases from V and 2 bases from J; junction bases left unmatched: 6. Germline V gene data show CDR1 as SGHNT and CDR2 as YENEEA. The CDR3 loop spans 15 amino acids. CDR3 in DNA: TGTGCCAGCAGCTTCTCAGGGACAGCCAACACTGAAGCTTTCTTT. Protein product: CASSFSGTANTEAFF.

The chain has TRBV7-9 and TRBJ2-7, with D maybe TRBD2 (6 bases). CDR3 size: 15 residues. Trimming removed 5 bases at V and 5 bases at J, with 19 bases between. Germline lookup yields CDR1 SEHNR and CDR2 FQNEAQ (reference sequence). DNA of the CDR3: TGTGCCAGCAGCCCTAAGGGGCGCGGGGAAAACGAGCAGTACTTC. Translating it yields CASSPKGRGENEQYF.

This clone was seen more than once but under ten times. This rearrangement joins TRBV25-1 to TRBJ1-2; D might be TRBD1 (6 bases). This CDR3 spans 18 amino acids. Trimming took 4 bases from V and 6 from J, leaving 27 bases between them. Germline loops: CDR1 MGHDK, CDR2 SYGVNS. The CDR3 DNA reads TGTGCCAGCAGTGTCGGGGGGGGCTCTTGGAATCGTCCCGATGGCTACACCTTC. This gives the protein CASSVGGGSWNRPDGYTF.

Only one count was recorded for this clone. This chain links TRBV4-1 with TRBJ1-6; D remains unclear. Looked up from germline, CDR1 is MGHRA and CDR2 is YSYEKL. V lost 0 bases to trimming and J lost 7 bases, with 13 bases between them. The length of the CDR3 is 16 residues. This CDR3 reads CASSQEGLAVNSPLHF. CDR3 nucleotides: TGCGCCAGCAGCCAAGAGGGTTTGGCGGTCAATTCACCCCTCCACTTT.

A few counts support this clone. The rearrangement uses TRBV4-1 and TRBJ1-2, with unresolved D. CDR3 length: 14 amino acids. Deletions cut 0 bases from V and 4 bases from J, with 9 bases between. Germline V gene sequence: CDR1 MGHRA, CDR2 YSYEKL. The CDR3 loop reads CASSQEGRGYGYTF. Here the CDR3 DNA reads TGCGCCAGCAGCCAAGAGGGTCGGGGCTATGGCTACACCTTC.

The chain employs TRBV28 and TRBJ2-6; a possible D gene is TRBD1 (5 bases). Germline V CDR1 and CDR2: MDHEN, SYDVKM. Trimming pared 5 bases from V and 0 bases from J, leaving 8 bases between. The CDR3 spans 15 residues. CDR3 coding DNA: TGTGCCAGCAGTGCTGACAGCTCTGGGGCCAACGTCCTGACTTTC. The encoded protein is CASSADSSGANVLTF.

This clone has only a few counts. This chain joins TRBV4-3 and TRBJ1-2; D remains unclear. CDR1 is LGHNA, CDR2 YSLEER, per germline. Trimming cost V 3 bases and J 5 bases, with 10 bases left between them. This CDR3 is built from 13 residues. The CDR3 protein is CASSHVREYGYTF. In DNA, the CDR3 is TGCGCCAGCAGCCATGTCCGGGAGTATGGCTACACCTTC.

CDR3: CASSFLAGDEQYF. The CDR3 DNA follows: TGTGCCAGCAGTTTCTTAGCGGGGGACGAGCAGTACTTC. This rearrangement joins TRBV27 to TRBJ2-7, with 9 bases lining up with TRBD2. The germline V gene has CDR1 MNHEY and CDR2 SMNVEV (reference sequence). This CDR3 has 13 residues. The V and J ends lost 3 bases and 5 bases, in that order; junction bases with no gene match: 2.

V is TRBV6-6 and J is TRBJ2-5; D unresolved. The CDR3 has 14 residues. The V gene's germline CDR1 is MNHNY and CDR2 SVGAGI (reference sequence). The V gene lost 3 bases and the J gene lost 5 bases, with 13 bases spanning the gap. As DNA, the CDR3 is TGTGCCAGCAGTTATCTGACTTTACTGGAGACCCAGTACTTC. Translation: CASSYLTLLETQYF.

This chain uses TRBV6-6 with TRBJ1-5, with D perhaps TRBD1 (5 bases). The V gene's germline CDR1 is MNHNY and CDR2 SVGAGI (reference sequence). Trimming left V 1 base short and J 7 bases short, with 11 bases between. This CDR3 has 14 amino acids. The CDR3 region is CASSYLGEGQPQHF. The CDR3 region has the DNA TGTGCCAGCAGTTACTTAGGGGAGGGGCAGCCCCAGCATTTT.

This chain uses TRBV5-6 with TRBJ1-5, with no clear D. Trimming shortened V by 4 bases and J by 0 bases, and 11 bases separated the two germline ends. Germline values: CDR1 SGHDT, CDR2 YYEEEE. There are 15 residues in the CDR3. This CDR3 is CASSRTEYSNQPQHF. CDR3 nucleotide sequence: TGTGCCAGCAGCCGAACAGAGTATAGCAATCAGCCCCAGCATTTT.

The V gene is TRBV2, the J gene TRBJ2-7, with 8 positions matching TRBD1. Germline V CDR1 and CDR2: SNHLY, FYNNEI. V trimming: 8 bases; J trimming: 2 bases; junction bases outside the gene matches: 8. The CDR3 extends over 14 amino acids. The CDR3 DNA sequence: TGTGCCAGCTCAATGGACAGGGACGCCTACGAGCAGTACTTC. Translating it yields CASSMDRDAYEQYF.

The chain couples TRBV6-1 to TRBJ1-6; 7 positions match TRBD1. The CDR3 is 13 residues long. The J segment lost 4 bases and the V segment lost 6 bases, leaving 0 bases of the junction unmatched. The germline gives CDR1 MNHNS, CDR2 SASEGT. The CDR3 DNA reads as TGTGCCAGCAGGACAGGGTATAATTCACCCCTCCACTTT. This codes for CASRTGYNSPLHF.

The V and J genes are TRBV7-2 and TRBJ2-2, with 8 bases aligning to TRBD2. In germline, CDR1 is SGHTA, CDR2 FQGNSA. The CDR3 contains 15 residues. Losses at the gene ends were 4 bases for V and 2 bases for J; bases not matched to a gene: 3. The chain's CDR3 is CASSSGLANTGELFF. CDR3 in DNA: TGTGCCAGCAGCTCCGGACTAGCCAACACCGGGGAGCTGTTTTTT. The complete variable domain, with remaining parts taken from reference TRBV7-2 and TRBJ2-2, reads GAGVSQSPSNKVTEKGKDVELRCDPISGHTALYWYRQSLGQGLEFLIYFQGNSAPDKSGLPSDRFSAERTGGSVSTLTIQRTQQEDSAVYLCASSSGLANTGELFFGEGSRLTVL.

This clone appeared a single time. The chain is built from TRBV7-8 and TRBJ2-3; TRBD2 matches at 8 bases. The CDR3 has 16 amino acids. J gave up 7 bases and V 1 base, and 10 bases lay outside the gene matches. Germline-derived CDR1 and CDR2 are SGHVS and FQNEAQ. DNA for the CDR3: TGTGCCAGCAGCTTAGAAGTCGGGGGGGGTGCGTATACGCAGTATTTT. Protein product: CASSLEVGGGAYTQYF. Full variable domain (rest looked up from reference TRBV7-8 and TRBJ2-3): GAGVSQSPRYKVAKRGQDVALRCDPISGHVSLFWYQQALGQGPEFLTYFQNEAQLDKSGLPSDRFFAERPEGSVSTLKIQRTQQEDSAVYLCASSLEVGGGAYTQYFGPGTRLTVL.

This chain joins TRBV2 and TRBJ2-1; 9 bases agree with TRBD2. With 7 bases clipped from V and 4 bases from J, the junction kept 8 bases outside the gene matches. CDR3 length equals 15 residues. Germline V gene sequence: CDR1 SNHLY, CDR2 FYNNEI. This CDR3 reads CASMYPSGIYNEQFF. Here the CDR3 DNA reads TGTGCCAGCATGTACCCTAGCGGGATTTACAATGAGCAGTTCTTC.

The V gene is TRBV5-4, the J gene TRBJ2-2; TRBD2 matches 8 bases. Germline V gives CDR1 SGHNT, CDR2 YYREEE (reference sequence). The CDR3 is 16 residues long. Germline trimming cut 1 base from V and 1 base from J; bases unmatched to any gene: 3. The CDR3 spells CASSLWLAGNTGELFF. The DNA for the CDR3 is TGTGCCAGCAGCTTGTGGCTAGCGGGGAACACCGGGGAGCTGTTTTTT.

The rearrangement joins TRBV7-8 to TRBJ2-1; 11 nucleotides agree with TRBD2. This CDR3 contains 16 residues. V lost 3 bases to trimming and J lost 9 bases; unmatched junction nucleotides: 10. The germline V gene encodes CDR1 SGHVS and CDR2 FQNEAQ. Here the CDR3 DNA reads TGTGCCAGCAGCTTCCTTAGCGGGGGGGCGTTTGGTGAGCAGTTCTTC. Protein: CASSFLSGGAFGEQFF. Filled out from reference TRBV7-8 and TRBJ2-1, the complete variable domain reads GAGVSQSPRYKVAKRGQDVALRCDPISGHVSLFWYQQALGQGPEFLTYFQNEAQLDKSGLPSDRFFAERPEGSVSTLKIQRTQQEDSAVYLCASSFLSGGAFGEQFFGPGTRLTVL.

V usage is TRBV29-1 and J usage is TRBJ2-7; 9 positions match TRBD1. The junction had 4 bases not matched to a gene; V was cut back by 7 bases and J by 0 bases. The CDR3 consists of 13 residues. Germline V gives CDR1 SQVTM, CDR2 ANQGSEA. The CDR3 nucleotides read TGCAGCGCTACGACAGGGGGCTCCTACGAGCAGTACTTC. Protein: CSATTGGSYEQYF.